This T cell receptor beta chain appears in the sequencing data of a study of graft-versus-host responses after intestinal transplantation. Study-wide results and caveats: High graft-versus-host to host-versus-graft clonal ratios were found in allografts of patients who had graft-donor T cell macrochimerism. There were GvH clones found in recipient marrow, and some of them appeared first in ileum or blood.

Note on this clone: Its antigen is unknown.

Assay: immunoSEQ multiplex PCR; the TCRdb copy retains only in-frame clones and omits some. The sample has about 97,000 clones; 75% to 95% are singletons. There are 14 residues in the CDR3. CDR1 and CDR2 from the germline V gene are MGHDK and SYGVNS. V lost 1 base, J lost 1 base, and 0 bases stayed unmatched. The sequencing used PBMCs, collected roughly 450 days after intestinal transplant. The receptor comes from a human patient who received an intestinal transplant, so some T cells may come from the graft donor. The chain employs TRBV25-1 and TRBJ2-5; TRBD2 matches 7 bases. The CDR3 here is CASSESGGQETQYF. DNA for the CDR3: TGTGCCAGCAGTGAATCGGGGGGCCAAGAGACCCAGTACTTC.